The T cell receptor beta chain described here comes from a study of human T cells and chemical hapten exposure. As for the study in general: Chiefly female patients presented with alopecia areata, totalis or universalis. Study outcomes and limitations: TCRs whose frequency exceeded 1 in 1000 remained the same following DPC sensitization.

In germline, CDR1 is LGHNA, CDR2 YNFKEQ. V lost 0 bases, J lost 2 bases, and 9 bases stayed unmatched. CDR3 length: 17 amino acids. Time point meaning: patch test 1, 2 weeks after DPC sensitization. Described treatment: therapeutic diphenylcyclopropenone sensitization with weekly scalp DPC. Blood was collected ahead of every patch test applied. This clonotype was detected a few times. Antigen unknown. Single cDNA molecules in the library carried unique molecular identifiers attached during preparation. Via MiXCR, TCRdb re-called the RACE reads, giving one row per CDR3 protein. In the table there are under 200,000 distinct CDR3 sequences, more than 14% of which are singletons.

The source material was whole blood, sampled in connection with sensitization to the hapten diphenylcyclopropenone (DPC). The rearrangement uses TRBV4-2 and TRBJ2-5, with 7 bases lining up with TRBD1. This TCR came from a woman aged 30 to 39 with alopecia areata. Some clones in this sample may be carry-over from other donors' samples. The CDR3 sequence is CASSQDLTRGPQETQYF. CDR3 bases: TGTGCCAGCAGCCAAGACTTAACGAGGGGGCCTCAAGAGACCCAGTACTTC.